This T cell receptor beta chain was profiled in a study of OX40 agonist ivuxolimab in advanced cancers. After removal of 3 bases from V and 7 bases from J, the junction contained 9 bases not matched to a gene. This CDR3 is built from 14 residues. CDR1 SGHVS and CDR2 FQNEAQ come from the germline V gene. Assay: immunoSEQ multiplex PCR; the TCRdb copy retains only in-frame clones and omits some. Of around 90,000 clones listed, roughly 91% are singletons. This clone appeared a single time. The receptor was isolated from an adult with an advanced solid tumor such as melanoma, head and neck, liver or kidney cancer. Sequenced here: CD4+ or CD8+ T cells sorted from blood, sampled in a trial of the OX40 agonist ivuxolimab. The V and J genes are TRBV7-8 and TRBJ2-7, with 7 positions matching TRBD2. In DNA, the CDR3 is TGTGCCAGCAGCTTGGGACTCCCGGGGGGTGAGCAGTACTTC. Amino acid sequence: CASSLGLPGGEQYF.